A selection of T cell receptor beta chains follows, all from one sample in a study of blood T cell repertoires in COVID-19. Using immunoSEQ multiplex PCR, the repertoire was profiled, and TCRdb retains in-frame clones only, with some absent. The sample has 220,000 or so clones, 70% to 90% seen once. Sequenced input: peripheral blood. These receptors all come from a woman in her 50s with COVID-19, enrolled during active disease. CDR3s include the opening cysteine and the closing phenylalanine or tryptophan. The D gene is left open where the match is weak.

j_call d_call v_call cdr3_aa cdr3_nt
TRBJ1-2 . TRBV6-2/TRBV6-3 CASSLQQNYGYTF TGTGCCAGCAGCTTACAACAAAACTATGGCTACACCTTC
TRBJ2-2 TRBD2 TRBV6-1 CASSALNPFSSGGNTGELFF TGTGCCAGCAGTGCCCTGAACCCCTTCTCTAGCGGGGGGAACACCGGGGAGCTGTTTTTT
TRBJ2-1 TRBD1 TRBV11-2 CASSRTLVTGGNEQFF TGTGCCAGCAGCCGGACTTTAGTTACAGGGGGCAATGAGCAGTTCTTC
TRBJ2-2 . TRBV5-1 CASTPYGLYGGELFF TGCGCCAGCACCCCTTACGGGTTGTATGGCGGGGAGCTGTTTTTT
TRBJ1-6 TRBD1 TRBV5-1 CASSLTGGEGSPLHF TGCGCCAGCAGCTTAACAGGGGGCGAGGGGTCACCCCTCCACTTT
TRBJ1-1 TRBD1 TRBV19 CASSPRQGNTEAFF TGTGCCAGTAGTCCCCGACAGGGGAACACTGAAGCTTTCTTT
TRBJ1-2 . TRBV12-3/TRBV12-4 CASKFGYYGYTF TGTGCCAGCAAGTTCGGGTACTATGGCTACACCTTC
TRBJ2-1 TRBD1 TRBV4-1 CASSLGTGEIEQFF TGCGCCAGCAGCCTCGGGACAGGAGAGATTGAGCAGTTCTTC
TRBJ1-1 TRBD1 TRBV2 CARPPDGQGLNTEAFF TGTGCCAGGCCCCCAGACGGACAGGGCTTGAACACTGAAGCTTTCTTT
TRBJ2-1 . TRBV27 CASSLSGSQEQFF TGTGCCAGCAGTTTATCGGGGAGTCAGGAGCAGTTCTTC
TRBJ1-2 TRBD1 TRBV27 CASSARTGNATIYGYTF TGTGCCAGCAGTGCTCGGACAGGCAACGCCACAATCTATGGCTACACCTTC
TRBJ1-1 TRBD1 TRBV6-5 CATPGQGNTEAFF TGTGCCACCCCCGGACAGGGGAACACTGAAGCTTTCTTT
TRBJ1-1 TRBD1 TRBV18 CASSRTRTGNTEAFF TGTGCCAGCTCACGTACGCGGACAGGGAACACTGAAGCTTTCTTT
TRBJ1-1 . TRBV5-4 CASSLAPGQNTEAFF TGTGCCAGCAGCTTGGCCCCCGGACAGAACACTGAAGCTTTCTTT
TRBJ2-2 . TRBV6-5 CASRTARSTGELFF TGTGCCAGCCGGACTGCACGTAGCACCGGGGAGCTGTTTTTT
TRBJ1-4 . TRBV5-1 CASSQGDSREKLFF TGCGCCAGCAGCCAAGGGGATTCAAGGGAAAAACTGTTTTTT
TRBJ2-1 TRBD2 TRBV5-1 CASSLGTSGNEQFF TGCGCCAGCAGCTTGGGGACTAGCGGTAATGAGCAGTTCTTC
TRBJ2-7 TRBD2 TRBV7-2 CASSYLAGEYEQYF TGTGCCAGCAGCTACCTAGCGGGGGAGTACGAGCAGTACTTC
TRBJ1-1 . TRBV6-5 CASRPQTGWSEAFF TGTGCCAGCAGGCCCCAGACAGGTTGGAGTGAAGCTTTCTTT
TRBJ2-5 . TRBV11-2 CASSVGAGETQYF TGTGCCAGCAGCGTTGGGGCAGGGGAGACCCAGTACTTC
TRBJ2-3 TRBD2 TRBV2 CASSVSRLAGALQTDTQYF TGTGCCAGCAGTGTCTCCCGACTAGCGGGGGCTCTTCAAACAGATACGCAGTATTTT
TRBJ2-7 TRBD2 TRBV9 CASSPRLAGDEQYF TGTGCCAGCAGCCCACGACTAGCGGGGGACGAGCAGTACTTC
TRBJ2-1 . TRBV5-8 CASSQVGKNGDEQFF TGTGCCAGCAGCCAAGTCGGGAAGAATGGCGATGAGCAGTTCTTC
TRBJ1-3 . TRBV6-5 CASSYSDSVSGNTIYF TGTGCCAGCAGTTACTCCGACAGTGTGAGCGGAAACACCATATATTTT
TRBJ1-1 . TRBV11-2 CASSLQGLDTEAFF TGTGCCAGCAGCTTACAGGGTTTGGATACTGAAGCTTTCTTT
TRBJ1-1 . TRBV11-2 CASSLGGVEAFF TGTGCCAGCAGCTTAGGAGGAGTAGAAGCTTTCTTT
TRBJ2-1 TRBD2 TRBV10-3 CAISDPGTSGGAGNEQFF TGTGCCATCAGTGATCCGGGAACTAGCGGGGGGGCAGGGAATGAGCAGTTCTTC
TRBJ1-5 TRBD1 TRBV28 CASSLRDRVFSNQPQHF TGTGCCAGCAGTTTGAGGGACAGGGTTTTTAGCAATCAGCCCCAGCATTTT
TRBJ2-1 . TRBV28 CASSLQTGSSYNEQFF TGTGCCAGCAGTTTACAAACAGGGAGCTCCTACAATGAGCAGTTCTTC
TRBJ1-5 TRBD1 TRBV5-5 CASSPRTGLGQPQHF TGTGCCAGCAGCCCGCGGACAGGGCTCGGGCAGCCCCAGCATTTT
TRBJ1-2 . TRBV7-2 CASSLAAPLRFGYTF TGTGCCAGCAGCTTAGCAGCGCCCCTGAGGTTTGGCTACACCTTC
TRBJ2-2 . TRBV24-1 CATSDLQLGAGELFF TGTGCCACCAGTGATTTGCAACTAGGAGCGGGGGAGCTGTTTTTT
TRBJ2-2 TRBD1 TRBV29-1 CSFRQGGNTGELFF TGCAGCTTTAGACAGGGGGGGAACACCGGGGAGCTGTTTTTT
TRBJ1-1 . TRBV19 CASSIRSRGTEAFF TGTGCCAGTAGTATACGGAGTAGGGGCACTGAAGCTTTCTTT
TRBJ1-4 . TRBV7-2 CASSFPGEKLFF TGTGCCAGCAGCTTCCCTGGCGAAAAACTGTTTTTT
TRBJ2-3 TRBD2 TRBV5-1 CASSYLAGGPPDTQYF TGCGCCAGCAGCTATTTAGCGGGGGGGCCCCCAGATACGCAGTATTTT
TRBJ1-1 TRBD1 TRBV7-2 CASRPGTGGGEAFF TGTGCCAGCAGACCCGGGACAGGGGGCGGAGAAGCTTTCTTT
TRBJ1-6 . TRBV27 CASSPQNSPLHF TGTGCCAGCTCCCCACAGAATTCACCCCTCCACTTT
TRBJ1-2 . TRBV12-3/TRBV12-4 CASTEQNYGYTF TGTGCCAGCACCGAACAAAACTATGGCTACACCTTC
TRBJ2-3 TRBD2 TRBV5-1 CASSFETSGGRMNTQYF TGCGCCAGCAGCTTTGAGACTAGCGGGGGGCGGATGAATACGCAGTATTTT
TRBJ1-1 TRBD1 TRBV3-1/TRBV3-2 CASRKQGERVAFF TGTGCCAGCAGAAAACAGGGGGAGCGGGTAGCTTTCTTT
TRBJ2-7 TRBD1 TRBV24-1 CATSGRGQGDEQYF TGTGCCACCAGTGGTAGGGGACAGGGGGACGAGCAGTACTTC
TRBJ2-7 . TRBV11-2 CASSRDSSDEQYF TGTGCCAGCAGCCGCGACAGTTCTGACGAGCAGTACTTC
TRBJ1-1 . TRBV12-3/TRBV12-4 CASSRYGEAFF TGTGCCAGCAGTCGTTACGGTGAAGCTTTCTTT
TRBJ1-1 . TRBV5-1 CASSWGWTDTEAFF TGCGCCAGCAGCTGGGGGTGGACAGACACTGAAGCTTTCTTT
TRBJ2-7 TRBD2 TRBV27 CASSASGIYEQYF TGTGCCAGCAGCGCTAGCGGAATATACGAGCAGTACTTC
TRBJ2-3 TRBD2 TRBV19 CASSTLGTSVDTQYF TGTGCCAGTAGTACCCTGGGGACTAGTGTGGATACGCAGTATTTT
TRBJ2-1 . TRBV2 CASSTNRLNINFEQFF TGTGCCAGCAGCACAAACAGGTTAAATATCAATTTTGAGCAGTTCTTC
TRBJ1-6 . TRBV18 CASALEAPPYNSPLHF TGTGCCAGCGCCCTCGAGGCACCACCCTATAATTCACCCCTCCACTTT
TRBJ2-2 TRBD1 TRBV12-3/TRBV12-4 CASSRQGIGELFF TGTGCCAGCAGTCGACAGGGCATCGGGGAGCTGTTTTTT